This TCR beta chain appears in the sequencing data of a study of OX40 agonist ivuxolimab in advanced cancers. As for the study in general: The patients' treatment was ivuxolimab, an agonistic anti-OX40 (CD134) antibody. Study results and limitations: Averaging showed that CD8+ T cells had more expanded clones than CD4+ did. The study did not work out the antigen specificity of the expanded peripheral T cells.

Generated by immunoSEQ multiplex PCR, the TCRdb table keeps only in-frame clones and is missing some. Among approximately 76,000 clones listed, over 75% were seen once. The CDR3 loop spans 14 amino acids. CDR1 and CDR2 from the germline V gene are SGHRS and YFSETQ. Trimming stripped 4 bases from V and 0 bases from J, with 9 bases between. Anyone with autoimmune disease history or systemic immunosuppression was excluded. In the case of this clone: Its target is unknown.

The receptor was isolated from an adult with an advanced solid tumor such as melanoma, head and neck, liver or kidney cancer. The chain is built from TRBV5-1 and TRBJ2-3; D call uncertain. The sequencing used CD4+ or CD8+ T cells sorted from blood, collected in a trial of the OX40 agonist ivuxolimab. CDR3 amino acids: CASSPFLSTDTQYF. The DNA of the CDR3 is TGCGCCAGCAGCCCTTTCCTTAGCACAGATACGCAGTATTTT.